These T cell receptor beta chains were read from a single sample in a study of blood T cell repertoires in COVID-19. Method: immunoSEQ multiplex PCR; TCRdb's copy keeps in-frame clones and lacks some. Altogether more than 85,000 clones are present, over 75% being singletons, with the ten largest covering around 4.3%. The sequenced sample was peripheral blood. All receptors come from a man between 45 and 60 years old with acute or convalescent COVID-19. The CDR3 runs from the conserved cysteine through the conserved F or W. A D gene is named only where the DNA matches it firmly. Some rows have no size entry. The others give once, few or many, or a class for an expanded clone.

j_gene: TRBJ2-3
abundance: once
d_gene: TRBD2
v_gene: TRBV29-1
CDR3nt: TGCAGCGGGGCGGGAGGGGATACGCAGTATTTT
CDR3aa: CSGAGGDTQYF

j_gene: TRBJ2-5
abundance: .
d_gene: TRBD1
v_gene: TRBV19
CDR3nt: TGTGCCAGTAGTAAGCATGGGACAGAAGAGACCCAGTACTTC
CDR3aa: CASSKHGTEETQYF

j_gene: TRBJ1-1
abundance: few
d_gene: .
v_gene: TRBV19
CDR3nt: TGTGCCAGTATTGGAGGTAGGAACACTGAAGCTTTCTTT
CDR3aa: CASIGGRNTEAFF

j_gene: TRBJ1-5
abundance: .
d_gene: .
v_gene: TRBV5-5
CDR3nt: TGTGCCAGCAGCTTGGGTATCCGGGATATAAGCAATCAGCCCCAGCATTTT
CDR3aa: CASSLGIRDISNQPQHF

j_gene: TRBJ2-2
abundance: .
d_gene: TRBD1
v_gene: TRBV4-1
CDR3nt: TGCGCCAGCAGCCAAGACAGGGGGCGCGACACCGGGGAGCTGTTTTTT
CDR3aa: CASSQDRGRDTGELFF

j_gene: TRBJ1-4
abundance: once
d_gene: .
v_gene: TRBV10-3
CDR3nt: TGTGCCATCAGTGACTCCGACAGTTATGAAAAACTGTTTTTT
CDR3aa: CAISDSDSYEKLFF

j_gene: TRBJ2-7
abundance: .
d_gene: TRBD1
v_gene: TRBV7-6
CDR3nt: TGTGCCAGCAGCTTAGCAGAGGGGACAGGGGGTGAGCAGTACTTC
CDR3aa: CASSLAEGTGGEQYF

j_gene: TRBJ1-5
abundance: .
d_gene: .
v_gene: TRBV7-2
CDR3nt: TGTGCCAGCAGCTTAGGACTGAGGCAGCCCCAGCATTTT
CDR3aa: CASSLGLRQPQHF

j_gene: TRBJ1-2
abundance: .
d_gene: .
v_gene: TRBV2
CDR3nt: TGTGCCAGCGGGCGCGGGGGCGAAGATGGCTACACCTTC
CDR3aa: CASGRGGEDGYTF

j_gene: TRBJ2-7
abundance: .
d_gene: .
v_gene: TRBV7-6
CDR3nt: TGTGCCAGCAGGGAGCGACGGGGAAGCTACGAGCAGTACTTC
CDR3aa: CASRERRGSYEQYF

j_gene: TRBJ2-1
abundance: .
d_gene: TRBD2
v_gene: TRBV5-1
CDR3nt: TGCGCCAGCAGCTTGCTAGCGGGGAGCGGCGATGAGCAGTTCTTC
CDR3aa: CASSLLAGSGDEQFF

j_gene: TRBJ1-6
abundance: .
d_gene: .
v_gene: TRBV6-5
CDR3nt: TGTGCCAGCGGACAGAACCCTAATTCACCCCTCCACTTT
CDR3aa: CASGQNPNSPLHF

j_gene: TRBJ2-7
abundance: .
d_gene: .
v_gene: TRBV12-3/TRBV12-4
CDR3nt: TGTGCCAGCAGTTTCAAGGACAACGAGCAGTACTTC
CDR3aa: CASSFKDNEQYF

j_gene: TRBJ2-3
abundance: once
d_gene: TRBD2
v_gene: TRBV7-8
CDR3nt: TGTGCCAGCGATAGCGGGAGCACAGATACGCAGTATTTT
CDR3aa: CASDSGSTDTQYF

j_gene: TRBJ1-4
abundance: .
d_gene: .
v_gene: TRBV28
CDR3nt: TGTGCCAGCAGTTTAGGGGGACAACATAATGAAAAACTGTTTTTT
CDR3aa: CASSLGGQHNEKLFF

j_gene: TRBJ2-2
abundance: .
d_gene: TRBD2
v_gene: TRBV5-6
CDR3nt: TGTGCCAGCAGCCCAGGGCTAGCGGGAGGGCCTGCTGGGGAGCTGTTTTTT
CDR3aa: CASSPGLAGGPAGELFF

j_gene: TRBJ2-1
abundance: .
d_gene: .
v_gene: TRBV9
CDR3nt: TGTGCCAGCAGCCCGACTACAACCCGCTACGAGCAGTTCTTC
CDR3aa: CASSPTTTRYEQFF

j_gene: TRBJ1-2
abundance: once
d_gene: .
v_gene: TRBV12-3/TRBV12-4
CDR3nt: TGTGCCAGCAGTTTAGGGCTTAATGGCTACACCTTC
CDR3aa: CASSLGLNGYTF

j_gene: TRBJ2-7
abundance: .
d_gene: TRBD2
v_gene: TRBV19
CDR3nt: TGTGCCACCCAAGGGACTAGCGGGAGGTACGAGCAGTACTTC
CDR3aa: CATQGTSGRYEQYF

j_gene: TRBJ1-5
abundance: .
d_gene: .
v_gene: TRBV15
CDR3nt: TGTGCCACCAGCTCCTACAGGGTTCAGCCCCAGCATTTT
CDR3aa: CATSSYRVQPQHF

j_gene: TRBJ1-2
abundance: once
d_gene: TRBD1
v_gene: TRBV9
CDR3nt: TGTGCCAGCAGCGTTGGGACAGCCTATGGCTACACCTTC
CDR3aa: CASSVGTAYGYTF